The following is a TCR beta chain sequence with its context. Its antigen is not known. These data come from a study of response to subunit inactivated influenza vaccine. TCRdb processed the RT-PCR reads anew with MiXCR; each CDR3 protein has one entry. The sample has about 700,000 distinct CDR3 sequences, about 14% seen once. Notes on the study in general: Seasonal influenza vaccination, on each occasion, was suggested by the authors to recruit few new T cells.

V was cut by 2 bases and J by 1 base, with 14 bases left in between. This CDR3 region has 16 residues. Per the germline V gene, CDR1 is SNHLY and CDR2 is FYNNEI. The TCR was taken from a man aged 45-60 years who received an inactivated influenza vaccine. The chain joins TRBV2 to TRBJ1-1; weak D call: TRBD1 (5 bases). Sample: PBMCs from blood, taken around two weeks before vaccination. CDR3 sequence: CASSELGGISNTEAFF. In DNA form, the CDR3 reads TGTGCCAGCAGTGAATTGGGGGGAATTTCGAACACTGAAGCTTTCTTT.